This T cell receptor (beta chain) was captured by sequencing in a study of T-cell reconstitution after alpha-beta-depleted transplantation in children. Preparation of the TCRbeta library used unique molecular identifiers. TCRdb re-called the PCR reads through MiXCR, storing one row per CDR3 protein. The table shows about 240,000 distinct CDR3 sequences, with 12% occurring only once. This CDR3 is 12 amino acids long. In germline, CDR1 is SQVTM, CDR2 ANQGSEA. V gave up 4 bases and J gave up 9 bases, with 13 bases separating them. This TCR was recovered from a human donor who donated a stem cell graft to a child with acute lymphoblastic leukemia. The sequencing used PBMCs from the stem cell graft donor, collected from the stem cell graft. The chain carries TRBV29-1 and TRBJ2-1; D possibly corresponds to TRBD2 (6 bases). In nucleotides, the CDR3 is TGCAGCGTTGGTAATCCCGGGGGTGAGCAGTTCTTC. The encoded protein is CSVGNPGGEQFF.